This paragraph reports one T cell receptor (beta chain). As yet, its antigen is unknown. The entry originates in a study of PD-1 blockade in mismatch repair-deficient tumors. Points from the study as a whole: Tumor-resident clones, often absent from pretreatment blood, expanded after pembrolizumab and then contracted.

Method: immunoSEQ multiplex PCR; TCRdb's copy keeps in-frame clones and lacks some. The table records around 25,000 clones, around 84% of them present only once. Germline V gene sequence: CDR1 SNHLY, CDR2 FYNNEI. This CDR3 has 14 amino acids. V shed 4 bases and J 3 bases; nucleotides not matched to a gene: 3. The clonotype originates from an adult with mismatch repair-deficient cancer. V and J are TRBV2 and TRBJ2-7, with 10 bases identical to TRBD2. The sequencing here drew on PBMCs, taken before pembrolizumab treatment. CDR3 region: CASSGTSGHYEQYF. DNA for the CDR3: TGTGCCAGCAGTGGGACTAGCGGACACTACGAGCAGTACTTC.